This T cell receptor beta chain was documented in a study of blood T cell repertoires in COVID-19. Clones were read by immunoSEQ multiplex PCR, and TCRdb kept only the in-frame ones, dropping some. Here the sample spans tens of thousands of clones, approximately 92% being singletons. Per the germline V gene, CDR1 is SNHLY and CDR2 is FYNNEI. CDR3 length: 16 amino acids. V shed 2 bases and J shed 9 bases, with 17 bases lying between them. Input material: peripheral blood. The gene calls are TRBV2 and TRBJ1-6; maybe TRBD1 (5 bases). The clonotype was recovered from a man at least 80 years old with acute or convalescent COVID-19. CDR3 coding DNA: TGTGCCAGCAGTGAAACAGCCAGTGGGGCTCGTTCACCCCTCCACTTT. Translating gives CASSETASGARSPLHF.